Below are 25 T cell receptor beta chains sequenced from a single sample in a study of a mutant IDH1 vaccine in newly diagnosed glioma. Time point: week 11, during vaccination. A single vaccine dose contained 300 ug of mutant IDH1 20-mer peptide, and topical imiquimod was used with it. The antigens for these receptors are not known. Only in-frame clones appear in the TCRdb table, and some are missing; sequencing was by immunoSEQ multiplex PCR. The sample lists 40,000 or so clones, 80% to 85% occurring once. The input for sequencing was PBMCs, taken from a glioma patient whose treatment included an IDH1 peptide vaccine. These receptors came from a man aged 35 to 55 with glioma.

The chain employs TRBV6-5 and TRBJ2-7; D ambiguous. Germline values: CDR1 MNHEY, CDR2 SVGAGI. CDR3 length: 13 amino acids. Trimming took 2 bases from V and 0 from J, leaving 5 bases between them. CDR3 in DNA: TGTGCCAGCAGTTACACTAACTCCTACGAGCAGTACTTC. Encoded protein: CASSYTNSYEQYF.

J is TRBJ2-5 and V is TRBV4-1, with 10 bases that match TRBD2. The CDR3 covers 15 residues. J lost 1 base, V lost 4 bases, and 3 bases had no gene match. Germline V gives CDR1 MGHRA, CDR2 YSYEKL. CDR3 sequence reads: CASSPRTSGQETQYF. In nucleotides, the CDR3 is TGCGCCAGCAGCCCCCGGACTAGCGGCCAAGAGACCCAGTACTTC.

This clone showed up just a few times. J is TRBJ2-5 and V is TRBV28; TRBD2 might be the D (6 bases). Germline V gene sequence: CDR1 MDHEN, CDR2 SYDVKM. This CDR3 is built from 12 residues. Trimming shortened V by 6 bases and J by 4 bases, and 9 bases separated the two germline ends. The CDR3: CASRTSLETQYF. The CDR3 DNA sequence: TGTGCCAGCAGGACTAGTTTAGAGACCCAGTACTTC.

The chain combines TRBV7-2 with TRBJ2-7; D uncertain. CDR1 and CDR2 from the germline V gene are SGHTA and FQGNSA. V lost 4 bases and J 0 bases, leaving 16 bases between the germline ends. The CDR3 contains 16 residues. CDR3 bases: TGTGCCAGCAGCTCGAGGCGTTATGGGAACTCCTACGAGCAGTACTTC. As protein: CASSSRRYGNSYEQYF.

V is TRBV14 and J is TRBJ2-3; weak D call: TRBD1 (6 bases). This CDR3 comprises 16 residues. The V gene lost 4 bases and the J gene lost 6 bases, with 20 bases spanning the gap. CDR1 is SGHDN, CDR2 FVKESK, per germline. In DNA, the CDR3 is TGTGCCAGCAGCCCGAACCTGATGAGACAGGAGGATACGCAGTATTTT. It yields the protein CASSPNLMRQEDTQYF.

The chain combines TRBV6-4 with TRBJ2-3; D may be TRBD2 (6 bases). Germline V CDR1 and CDR2: MRHNA, SNTAGT. With 2 bases removed from V and 3 bases from J, the gap between germline ends came to 15 bases. CDR3 size: 16 residues. CDR3 DNA sequence: TGTGCCAGCAGTGACGGAGGGAAAGATGGGACAGATACGCAGTATTTT. Amino acid sequence: CASSDGGKDGTDTQYF.

The gene calls are TRBV4-3 and TRBJ2-1, with 14 bases that match TRBD2. With 4 bases clipped from V and 12 bases from J, the junction kept 5 bases outside the gene matches. Germline V gives CDR1 LGHNA, CDR2 YSLEER. The CDR3 contains 14 residues. CDR3 region: CASSRGLAGARQFF. DNA for the CDR3: TGCGCCAGCAGCCGGGGACTAGCGGGAGCAAGGCAGTTCTTC.

The genes are TRBV5-6 and TRBJ2-3, with D unclear. V lost 2 bases to trimming and J lost 7 bases, with 8 bases between them. CDR3 length: 12 residues. The V gene's germline CDR1 is SGHDT and CDR2 YYEEEE. CDR3: CASSFLVNTQYF. DNA of the CDR3: TGTGCCAGCAGCTTCCTCGTCAATACGCAGTATTTT. Looking up the rest from reference TRBV5-6 and TRBJ2-3 gives the full variable domain: DAGVTQSPTHLIKTRGQQVTLRCSPKSGHDTVSWYQQALGQGPQFIFQYYEEEERQRGNFPDRFSGHQFPNYSSELNVNALLLGDSALYLCASSFLVNTQYFGPGTRLTVL.

The DNA for the CDR3 is TGTGCCAGCAGTTCCCGTGGGGAGGGGAAATCCTACGAGCAGTACTTC. As protein: CASSSRGEGKSYEQYF. The V and J genes are TRBV28 and TRBJ2-7; TRBD2 matches at 7 bases. This CDR3 is 16 amino acids long. Trimming at V came to 4 bases and at J to 1 base, leaving 10 bases not matched to a gene. The germline V gene has CDR1 MDHEN and CDR2 SYDVKM.

V gene TRBV28 combines with J gene TRBJ1-4; no firm D call. Germline V gene data show CDR1 as MDHEN and CDR2 as SYDVKM. CDR3 length: 14 amino acids. V lost 1 base, J lost 8 bases, and 11 bases lay in between. CDR3 residues: CASSLSWAGEKLFF. DNA for the CDR3: TGTGCCAGCAGTTTATCATGGGCCGGAGAAAAACTGTTTTTT.

A single count supports this clone. The rearrangement links TRBV2 to TRBJ2-5; 9 bases align to TRBD1. The junction had 6 bases not matched to a gene; V was cut back by 6 bases and J by 4 bases. Germline lookup yields CDR1 SNHLY and CDR2 FYNNEI. CDR3 length: 14 residues. In DNA, the CDR3 is TGTGCCAGCAGGAAACAGGGGGCGGGAGAGACCCAGTACTTC. As protein: CASRKQGAGETQYF.

This clone occurred a few times. The rearrangement uses TRBV10-3 and TRBJ1-1; no definite D call. The CDR3 spans 13 residues. Deletions cut 2 bases from V and 4 bases from J, with 8 bases between. Germline assignment: CDR1 ENHRY and CDR2 SYGVKD. The DNA of the CDR3 is TGTGCCATCAGTGAGAGAGGCGTCACTGAAGCTTTCTTT. It translates to CAISERGVTEAFF.

The CDR3 loop reads CASSLGREMIHGYTF. Written as DNA, the CDR3 is TGCGCCAGCAGCTTGGGGCGGGAGATGATCCATGGCTACACCTTC. The genes are TRBV5-1 and TRBJ1-2, with unresolved D. The CDR3 is 15 residues long. From germline, CDR1 is SGHRS and CDR2 YFSETQ. V lost 0 bases and J 6 bases, leaving 15 bases between the germline ends.

This clone showed up just once. The V and J genes are TRBV6-5 and TRBJ2-1; 7 nucleotides align to TRBD1. With V trimmed by 2 bases and J by 5 bases, 6 bases remained unmatched. In germline, CDR1 is MNHEY, CDR2 SVGAGI. The CDR3 totals 15 residues. The CDR3 loop is CASSYTGDSDNEQFF. The CDR3 DNA follows: TGTGCCAGCAGTTACACCGGGGACAGCGACAATGAGCAGTTCTTC.

The chain employs TRBV14 and TRBJ2-7, with D uncertain. CDR1 is SGHDN, CDR2 FVKESK, per germline. V gave up 3 bases and J gave up 0 bases, with 9 bases separating them. The CDR3 has 14 residues. The CDR3 protein is CASSHPPFSYEQYF. The CDR3 DNA follows: TGTGCCAGCAGCCACCCCCCTTTCTCCTACGAGCAGTACTTC.

This chain links TRBV6-6 with TRBJ1-1; tentatively, D is TRBD1 (6 bases). Germline-derived CDR1 and CDR2 are MNHNY and SVGAGI (reference sequence). There are 11 residues in the CDR3. Trimming removed 4 bases from V and 7 bases from J, with 7 bases in between. The CDR3 region has the DNA TGTGCCAGCAGTTGGGGACATGAAGCTTTCTTT. Translation: CASSWGHEAFF.

The rearrangement links TRBV4-3 to TRBJ2-1, with TRBD2 matching over 11 bases. The CDR3 contains 15 residues. The J segment lost 10 bases and the V segment lost 4 bases, leaving 9 bases of the junction unmatched. Germline CDR1 LGHNA, CDR2 YSLEER. CDR3 in amino acids: CASSPTSGRPWEQFF. CDR3 bases: TGCGCCAGCAGCCCAACTAGCGGGAGACCGTGGGAGCAGTTCTTC.

The J gene is TRBJ1-2, the V gene TRBV5-1; D remains ambiguous. Looked up from germline, CDR1 is SGHRS and CDR2 is YFSETQ. The CDR3 is made up of 13 amino acids. V lost 2 bases to trimming and J lost 8 bases, with 13 bases between them. CDR3 sequence: CASSFDGPYGYTF. DNA for the CDR3: TGCGCCAGCAGCTTCGACGGACCGTACGGCTACACCTTC.

This clone was observed a few times. The chain recombines TRBV2 with TRBJ2-3, with unresolved D. The CDR3 contains 15 residues. Germline V gene data show CDR1 as SNHLY and CDR2 as FYNNEI. V was clipped by 5 bases and J by 0 bases, with 12 bases between them. CDR3 residues: CASSPLGRSTDTQYF. CDR3 bases: TGTGCCAGCAGTCCCCTTGGCAGAAGCACAGATACGCAGTATTTT.

The chain combines TRBV7-2 with TRBJ1-1; D may be TRBD1 (5 bases). V lost 4 bases and J 4 bases, leaving 7 bases between the germline ends. Germline V CDR1 and CDR2: SGHTA, FQGNSA. This CDR3 has 12 amino acids. The CDR3 sequence: CASSWDGTEAFF. The CDR3 DNA follows: TGTGCCAGCAGCTGGGACGGCACTGAAGCTTTCTTT.

The chain joins TRBV5-6 to TRBJ2-5; 8 bases are a match to TRBD1. Per germline, CDR1 SGHDT and CDR2 YYEEEE. The V segment lost 2 bases and the J segment 4 bases; nucleotides outside the gene matches: 4. CDR3 length: 14 amino acids. This CDR3 is CASSFRGRGETQYF. For the CDR3, the DNA is TGTGCCAGCAGCTTCAGGGGGCGCGGAGAGACCCAGTACTTC.

This clone was found a few times. The CDR3 DNA reads as TGTGCCAGCAGCCTACTCGCGCCGCGGGACAGGGAATGGAACACTGAAGCTTTCTTT. It translates to CASSLLAPRDREWNTEAFF. The genes are TRBV7-2 and TRBJ1-1; 9 positions agree with TRBD1. Germline CDR1 is SGHTA and CDR2 is FQGNSA. The V and J ends lost 5 bases and 1 base, in that order; junction bases with no gene match: 17. This CDR3 has 19 residues.

The genes are TRBV10-3 and TRBJ2-1; 8 nucleotides match TRBD2. The CDR3 runs to 16 residues. V trimming: 0 bases; J trimming: 5 bases; junction bases outside the gene matches: 6. The germline gives CDR1 ENHRY, CDR2 SYGVKD. The CDR3 reads CAISESELAENNEQFF. The CDR3 nucleotides read TGTGCCATCAGTGAGTCGGAACTAGCGGAAAACAATGAGCAGTTCTTC.

This chain uses TRBV6-1 with TRBJ1-5; D gene uncertain. The CDR3 loop spans 14 amino acids. V was trimmed by 1 base and J by 9 bases, leaving 13 bases between them. Germline values: CDR1 MNHNS, CDR2 SASEGT. This CDR3 is CASSEGPFTGPQHF. For the CDR3, the DNA is TGTGCCAGCAGTGAAGGGCCATTTACCGGGCCCCAGCATTTT.

The chain recombines TRBV19 with TRBJ1-5; D remains ambiguous. Germline CDR1 is LNHDA and CDR2 is SQIVND (reference sequence). V lost 3 bases to trimming and J lost 0 bases, with 6 bases between them. This CDR3 has 14 residues. CDR3 in amino acids: CASSITVSNQPQHF. In DNA, the CDR3 is TGTGCCAGTAGTATTACGGTTAGCAATCAGCCCCAGCATTTT.